What follows is one T cell receptor (beta chain) and its context. The data are from a study of blood T cell repertoires in COVID-19. V lost 0 bases, J lost 0 bases, and 1 base stayed unmatched. CDR3 length: 15 residues. Germline lookup yields CDR1 LGHNA and CDR2 YSLEER. The authors' processing: The authors estimated nucleated cell counts from reference gene primer amplification. TCRdb keeps only in-frame clones here, not all; method: immunoSEQ multiplex PCR. The DNA gave D and trimming, while V, J and clone size come from that table. Here the sample spans under 15,000 clones, around 90% being singletons.

The rearrangement uses TRBV4-3 and TRBJ2-7; 8 positions match TRBD2. This clonotype was obtained from a woman in her 70s with active COVID-19. Sequencing was done on a sample of peripheral blood. The chain's CDR3 is CASSQDLAGSYEQYF. As DNA, the CDR3 is TGCGCCAGCAGCCAAGACCTAGCGGGCTCCTACGAGCAGTACTTC.